This T cell receptor beta chain was identified during a study of CD8 T cells in ankylosing spondylitis. This clonotype came up a few times. The antigen is not known. Study observations and caveats: Matched synovial fluid from ankylosing spondylitis patients was reported to be enriched for disease-linked clones. Earlier work had already found some motif variants in reactive arthritis synovial fluid and blood.

TCRdb reprocessed the 5' RACE reads via MiXCR and lists one record per CDR3 protein. The sample holds 250,000 to 300,000 distinct CDR3 sequences; around 18% are singletons and the top ten take roughly 8%. The receptor was isolated from a male donor with ankylosing spondylitis or in good health (not recorded which). The sequenced material came from blood, either unsorted or a sorted T cell fraction (not recorded which).

The CDR3 nucleotides read TGCAGTGCTAGACCGACTAGCGGGAGGGCAGATACGCAGTATTTT. It translates to CSARPTSGRADTQYF. The rearrangement links TRBV20-1 to TRBJ2-3; 14 nucleotides match TRBD2. The germline V gene has CDR1 DFQATT and CDR2 SNEGSKA (reference sequence). The J segment lost 4 bases and the V segment lost 2 bases, leaving 2 bases of the junction unmatched. The CDR3 consists of 15 residues.